This T cell receptor beta chain was documented in a study of cytomegalovirus exposure and HLA in healthy donors. Study outcomes and limitations: Later analysis associated a missense DCLRE1C variant with TCR beta V- and J-gene trimming.

This CDR3 comprises 15 residues. The germline V gene encodes CDR1 SGHTA and CDR2 FQGNSA. Trimming took off 2 bases at V and 8 bases at J, with 15 bases between the two ends. It was with 60 Vbeta and 13 Jbeta primers that the PCR ran. Libraries were prepared by immunoSEQ multiplex PCR; TCRdb keeps only in-frame clonotypes and omits some of them. This sample has about 170,000 clones; around 77% occur once, and the top ten carry just over 2%. To note about this clone: Antigen: not known.

This sequence originates from a woman in her twenties or thirties in good health and CMV-seropositive. Sample: PBMCs. The J gene is TRBJ2-2, the V gene TRBV7-2; a possible D gene is TRBD1 (6 bases). CDR3 DNA: TGTGCCAGCAGCTTACCACAGGGAGTAGTGGGGGAGCTGTTTTTT. Its protein is CASSLPQGVVGELFF. The whole variable domain, remainder taken from reference TRBV7-2 and TRBJ2-2, is GAGVSQSPSNKVTEKGKDVELRCDPISGHTALYWYRQSLGQGLEFLIYFQGNSAPDKSGLPSDRFSAERTGGSVSTLTIQRTQQEDSAVYLCASSLPQGVVGELFFGEGSRLTVL.